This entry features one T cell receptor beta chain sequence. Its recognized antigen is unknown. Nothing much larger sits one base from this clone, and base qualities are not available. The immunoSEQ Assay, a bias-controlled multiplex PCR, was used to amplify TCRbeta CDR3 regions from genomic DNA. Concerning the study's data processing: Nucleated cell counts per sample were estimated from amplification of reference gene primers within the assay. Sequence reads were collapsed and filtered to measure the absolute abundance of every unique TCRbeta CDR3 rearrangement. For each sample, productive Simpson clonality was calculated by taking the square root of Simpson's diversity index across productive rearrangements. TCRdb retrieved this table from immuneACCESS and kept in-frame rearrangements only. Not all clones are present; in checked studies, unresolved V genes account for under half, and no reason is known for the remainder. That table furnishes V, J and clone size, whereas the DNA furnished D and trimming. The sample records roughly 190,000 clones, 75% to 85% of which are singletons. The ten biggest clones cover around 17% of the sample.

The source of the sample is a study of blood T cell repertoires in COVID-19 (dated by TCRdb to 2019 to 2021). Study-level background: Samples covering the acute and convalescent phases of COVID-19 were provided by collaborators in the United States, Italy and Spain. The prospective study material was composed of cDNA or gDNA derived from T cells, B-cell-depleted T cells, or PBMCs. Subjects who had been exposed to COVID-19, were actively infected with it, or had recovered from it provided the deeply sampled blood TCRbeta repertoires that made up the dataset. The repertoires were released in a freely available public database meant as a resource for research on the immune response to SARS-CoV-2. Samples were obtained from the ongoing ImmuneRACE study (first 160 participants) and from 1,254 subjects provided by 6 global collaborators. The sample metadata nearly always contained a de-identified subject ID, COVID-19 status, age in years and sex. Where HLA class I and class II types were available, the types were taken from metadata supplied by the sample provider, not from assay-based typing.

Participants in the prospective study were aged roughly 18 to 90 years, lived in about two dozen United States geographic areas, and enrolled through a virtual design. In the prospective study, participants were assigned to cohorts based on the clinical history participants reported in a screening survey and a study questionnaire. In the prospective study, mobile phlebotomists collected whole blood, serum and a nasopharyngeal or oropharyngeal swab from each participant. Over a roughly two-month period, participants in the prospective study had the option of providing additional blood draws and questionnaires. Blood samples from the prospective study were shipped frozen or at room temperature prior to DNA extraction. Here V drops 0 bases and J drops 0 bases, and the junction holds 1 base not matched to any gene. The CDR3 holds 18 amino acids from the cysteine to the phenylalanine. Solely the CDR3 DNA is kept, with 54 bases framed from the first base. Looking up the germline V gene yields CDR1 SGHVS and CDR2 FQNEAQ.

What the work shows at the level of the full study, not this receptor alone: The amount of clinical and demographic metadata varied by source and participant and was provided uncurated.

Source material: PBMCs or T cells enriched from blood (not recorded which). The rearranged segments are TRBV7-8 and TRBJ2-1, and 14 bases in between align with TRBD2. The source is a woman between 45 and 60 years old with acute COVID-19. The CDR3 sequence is CASSLAGTSGGSYNEQFF. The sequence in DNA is TGTGCCAGCAGCTTAGCGGGGACTAGCGGGGGCTCCTACAATGAGCAGTTCTTC.